Here is one TCR beta chain with its context. The sample originates from a study of blood T cell repertoires in COVID-19. On the study more broadly: Samples taken during acute and convalescent COVID-19 were collected in the United States, Italy and Spain.

V lost 2 bases, J lost 2 bases, and 6 bases stayed unmatched. Germline lookup yields CDR1 MNHEY and CDR2 SVGAGI. This CDR3 has 16 amino acids. Per the authors' pipeline: The assay estimated nucleated cells by amplifying reference gene primers. Profiled with immunoSEQ multiplex PCR; TCRdb holds only in-frame clones, not every one. From that table come the V and J calls and clone size; the DNA was used to work out D and trimming. The table includes some 200,000 clones, roughly 82% detected once. The sequence was collected from a man between 50 and 59 years old with active or convalescent COVID-19. Sequences were obtained from peripheral blood. The J gene is TRBJ1-1, the V gene TRBV6-5; TRBD1 matches at 9 bases. The CDR3 spells CASSYGRTGENTEAFF. Here the CDR3 DNA reads TGTGCCAGCAGTTACGGAAGGACAGGGGAAAACACTGAAGCTTTCTTT.